The 10 T cell receptor beta chains given below trace back to one sample, sequenced in a study of CD8 T cells in ankylosing spondylitis. TCRdb called the 5' RACE reads again in MiXCR, with one record for every CDR3 protein. The table has hundreds of thousands of distinct CDR3 sequences, 12% seen once. Findings of the study overall: Typical of ankylosing spondylitis blood, it appeared, was a TCR beta motif of under 10 highly homologous variants.

These receptors have no known antigen. The material sequenced was blood, either unsorted or a sorted T cell fraction (not recorded which). The receptors were gathered from a male donor with ankylosing spondylitis.

This clonotype has ten or more counts. The V and J genes are TRBV7-2 and TRBJ2-7; D unclear. CDR3 length equals 15 residues. The V end lost 2 bases, the J end lost 3 bases, and 14 bases lay between the germline ends. CDR1 is SGHTA and CDR2 is FQGNSA in the germline V gene. The CDR3 sequence is CASSLSVISSYEQYF. CDR3 DNA: TGTGCCAGCAGCTTATCGGTGATTAGCAGCTACGAGCAGTACTTC.

This clonotype was observed a few times. This chain connects TRBV7-9 to TRBJ1-6; 10 nucleotides align to TRBD1. This CDR3 contains 16 residues. The germline gives CDR1 SEHNR, CDR2 FQNEAQ (reference sequence). The V and J ends lost 1 base and 7 bases, in that order; junction bases with no gene match: 4. CDR3 sequence reads: CASSLVPGQGNSPLHF. CDR3 sequence (DNA): TGTGCCAGCAGCTTAGTACCGGGACAGGGGAATTCACCCCTCCACTTT.

The gene calls are TRBV4-2 and TRBJ1-1, with D hard to call. CDR1 and CDR2 from the germline V gene are LGHNA and YNFKEQ. V was clipped by 2 bases and J by 0 bases, with 10 bases between them. The CDR3 is 15 amino acids. The CDR3 loop reads CASSQPDGMNTEAFF. The CDR3 bases are TGTGCCAGCAGCCAACCGGACGGAATGAACACTGAAGCTTTCTTT.

This chain uses TRBV4-1 with TRBJ2-7; a possible D gene is TRBD2 (5 bases). The CDR3 has 17 residues. V gave up 1 base and J gave up 3 bases, with 19 bases separating them. Germline CDR1 MGHRA, CDR2 YSYEKL. CDR3 amino acids: CASSQVSSRVLHYEQYF. The CDR3 DNA reads as TGCGCCAGCAGCCAAGTTTCGTCGCGGGTGCTACACTACGAGCAGTACTTC.

This chain uses TRBV7-2 with TRBJ2-2, with D perhaps being TRBD1 or TRBD2 (5 bases each). Trimming shortened V by 0 bases and J by 6 bases, and 8 bases separated the two germline ends. CDR3 length equals 14 residues. Germline CDR1 reads SGHTA; CDR2 reads FQGNSA. In DNA form, the CDR3 reads TGTGCCAGCAGCTTAGCTTCGGGACCCGGGGAGCTGTTTTTT. Translated: CASSLASGPGELFF.

The rearrangement joins TRBV20-1 to TRBJ1-5; 7 nucleotides agree with TRBD1. Trimming cost V 0 bases and J 3 bases; bases outside gene matches: 2. Germline lookup yields CDR1 DFQATT and CDR2 SNEGSKA (reference sequence). This CDR3 is built from 14 residues. CDR3 coding DNA: TGCAGTGCTAGAGAGGGACAGAACAATCAGCCCCAGCATTTT. It codes for CSAREGQNNQPQHF.

This clonotype was found many times. The chain carries TRBV20-1 and TRBJ1-4, with D uncertain. The V and J ends lost 4 bases and 4 bases respectively, with 19 bases between them. The CDR3 length is 16 residues. The germline V gene encodes CDR1 DFQATT and CDR2 SNEGSKA (reference sequence). In nucleotides, the CDR3 is TGCAGTGCTAAGTCGGACGAATTTGGTGGTAATGAAAAACTGTTTTTT. It yields the protein CSAKSDEFGGNEKLFF.

There are many counts of this clonotype. The rearrangement uses TRBV15 and TRBJ2-2, with 8 bases identical to TRBD1. This CDR3 is 16 amino acids long. The ends lost 4 bases at V and 5 bases at J; junction bases unmatched: 9. Looked up from germline, CDR1 is LNHNV and CDR2 is YYDKDF (reference sequence). CDR3: CATSKAGGYETGELFF. The CDR3 nucleotides read TGTGCCACCAGCAAAGCAGGGGGCTATGAAACCGGGGAGCTGTTTTTT.

The chain is built from TRBV5-1 and TRBJ2-7; perhaps TRBD2 as D (6 bases). The CDR3 length is 15 residues. Germline V lookup: CDR1 SGHRS, CDR2 YFSETQ. V was clipped by 4 bases and J by 3 bases, with 17 bases between them. CDR3 protein: CASSGGPTGDYEQYF. The CDR3 DNA reads as TGCGCCAGCAGCGGGGGTCCGACGGGGGACTACGAGCAGTACTTC.

This clonotype has a handful of counts. The gene calls are TRBV6-2 or TRBV6-3 and TRBJ2-1, with 8 bases identical to TRBD2. The CDR3 extends over 16 amino acids. The germline CDR1 and CDR2 sequences are MNHEY and SVGEGT. The V gene end was trimmed by 5 bases and the J gene end by 5 bases; junction bases not matched to a gene: 11. CDR3 in DNA: TGTGCCAGCAGTCACGGGTCGGGACTAGGGAACAATGAGCAGTTCTTC. Translating gives CASSHGSGLGNNEQFF.